The 19 T cell receptor beta chains below come from one sample, sequenced in a study of CD8 T cells in ankylosing spondylitis. Whole-study results and caveats: Blood of patients with ankylosing spondylitis appeared to be characterized by a TCR beta motif of several highly homologous variants.

These receptors' antigens are unknown. TCRdb re-derived calls from the 5' RACE reads in MiXCR, one entry per CDR3 protein. The table lists about 480,000 distinct CDR3 sequences, about 15% of them singletons. The specimen sequenced was blood, either unsorted or a sorted T cell fraction (not recorded which). All receptors come from a male donor with ankylosing spondylitis.

This clonotype is a singleton in its sample. This sequence joins TRBV7-3 and TRBJ2-1; 9 positions match TRBD2. Unmatched junction bases numbered 8, after V lost 5 bases and J lost 3 bases. In germline, CDR1 is SGHTA, CDR2 FQGTGA. The CDR3 covers 16 residues. The DNA for the CDR3 is TGTGCCAGCAGCAAGGGCACAGCGGGGGGCTACAATGAGCAGTTCTTC. It yields the protein CASSKGTAGGYNEQFF.

This chain links TRBV29-1 with TRBJ1-2; D unresolved. CDR3 size: 13 residues. CDR1 SQVTM and CDR2 ANQGSEA come from the germline V gene. The V end was cut by 4 bases, the J end by 1 base, with 10 bases between. CDR3 sequence (DNA): TGCAGCGTTGGGGCCTCCCTTAACTATGGCTACACCTTC. This encodes CSVGASLNYGYTF.

The CDR3 nucleotides are TGCGCCAGCAAAGTGGAGCTCTTAGTCTGTTATAGCAATCAGCCCCAGCATTTT. Protein product: CASKVELLVCYSNQPQHF. The chain carries TRBV5-1 and TRBJ1-5; D remains ambiguous. The CDR3 is 18 amino acids. V lost 6 bases to trimming and J lost 0 bases, with 22 bases between them. Germline assignment: CDR1 SGHRS and CDR2 YFSETQ.

V usage is TRBV7-2 and J usage is TRBJ2-7; either TRBD1 or TRBD2 may supply D (5 bases each). From germline, CDR1 is SGHTA and CDR2 FQGNSA. V lost 5 bases and J lost 4, with 15 bases in between. The CDR3 is made up of 14 amino acids. For the CDR3, the DNA is TGTGCCAGCAGCCCGGGACCTATGGCGTACGAGCAGTACTTC. Residues: CASSPGPMAYEQYF.

The chain combines TRBV12-3 or TRBV12-4 with TRBJ2-2, with TRBD1 identical over 7 bases. Trimming removed 2 bases from V and 6 bases from J; junction bases left unmatched: 6. The CDR3 is 15 residues long. The CDR3 DNA follows: TGTGCCAGCAGTTTACTAGAGGGGGCTGCCGGGGAGCTGTTTTTT. Amino acids: CASSLLEGAAGELFF.

The chain uses TRBV5-1 and TRBJ1-4, with D tentatively TRBD1 (6 bases). In germline, CDR1 is SGHRS, CDR2 YFSETQ. The V end was cut by 3 bases, the J end by 7 bases, with 13 bases between. CDR3 length: 14 amino acids. The CDR3 loop reads CASSSQGFGEKLFF. Here the CDR3 DNA reads TGCGCCAGCAGCTCACAGGGATTCGGTGAAAAACTGTTTTTT.

This clonotype was recorded a few times. V usage is TRBV7-2 and J usage is TRBJ2-7, with 8 nucleotides matching TRBD1. CDR1 and CDR2 from the germline V gene are SGHTA and FQGNSA. J lost 4 bases, V lost 1 base, and 6 bases had no gene match. This CDR3 is built from 15 residues. The CDR3 region has the DNA TGTGCCAGCAGCTTAGGGCCAGGGGGCGAATACGAGCAGTACTTC. Protein: CASSLGPGGEYEQYF.

The gene calls are TRBV7-8 and TRBJ2-5; 7 nucleotides agree with TRBD1. Germline V lookup: CDR1 SGHVS, CDR2 FQNEAQ. This CDR3 region has 17 residues. V shed 6 bases and J 2 bases; nucleotides not matched to a gene: 15. Written as DNA, the CDR3 is TGTGCCAGCAGACGAACGCCCGGACAGGAGCCGCAAGAGACCCAGTACTTC. Translated, it gives CASRRTPGQEPQETQYF.

In this sample, this clonotype turned up many times. V and J are TRBV4-1 and TRBJ2-2; no clear D. Germline CDR1 MGHRA, CDR2 YSYEKL. V gave up 1 base and J gave up 7 bases, with 7 bases separating them. The CDR3 runs 13 residues. DNA for the CDR3: TGCGCCAGCAGCCAAGTAATCCTCGGGGAGCTGTTTTTT. It codes for CASSQVILGELFF.

J is TRBJ2-7 and V is TRBV20-1, with D tentatively TRBD1 (5 bases). Per the germline V gene, CDR1 is DFQATT and CDR2 is SNEGSKA (reference sequence). There are 14 residues in the CDR3. Trimming stripped 0 bases from V and 6 bases from J, with 15 bases between. The CDR3 DNA reads TGCAGTGCTAGAGATCGAGGCAGGGCAGGCGAGCAGTACTTC. Its protein product is CSARDRGRAGEQYF.

The chain carries TRBV6-1 and TRBJ2-6; the match to TRBD1 covers 9 bases. This CDR3 spans 18 amino acids. Germline CDR1 reads MNHNS; CDR2 reads SASEGT. V lost 6 bases to trimming and J lost 2 bases; unmatched junction nucleotides: 11. The CDR3 loop reads CASRGWDRASTGANVLTF. The DNA for the CDR3 is TGTGCCAGCAGAGGGTGGGACAGGGCTTCTACTGGGGCCAACGTCCTGACTTTC.

Only a few counts were recorded for this clonotype. The V and J genes are TRBV7-2 and TRBJ2-7; 8 nucleotides agree with TRBD1. CDR3 length: 15 amino acids. CDR1 and CDR2 from the germline V gene are SGHTA and FQGNSA. The V gene end was trimmed by 4 bases and the J gene end by 7 bases; junction bases not matched to a gene: 12. The CDR3 nucleotides are TGTGCCAGCAGCTCCCGGACAGGGAATCAGGGGGAGCAGTACTTC. Protein: CASSSRTGNQGEQYF. Variable domain in full (rest from reference TRBV7-2 and TRBJ2-7): GAGVSQSPSNKVTEKGKDVELRCDPISGHTALYWYRQSLGQGLEFLIYFQGNSAPDKSGLPSDRFSAERTGGSVSTLTIQRTQQEDSAVYLCASSSRTGNQGEQYFGPGTRLTVT.

The chain employs TRBV2 and TRBJ1-2; D is uncertain. In germline, CDR1 is SNHLY, CDR2 FYNNEI. The CDR3 is 14 amino acids. Trimming shortened V by 3 bases and J by 4 bases, and 12 bases separated the two germline ends. CDR3 bases: TGTGCCAGCAGTGAGATGGTCTCGATCTATGGCTACACCTTC. Translated: CASSEMVSIYGYTF.

The chain couples TRBV6-1 to TRBJ2-1; 9 bases fit TRBD2. The CDR3 consists of 16 residues. Trimming cost V 6 bases and J 2 bases; bases outside gene matches: 8. CDR1 and CDR2 from the germline V gene are MNHNS and SASEGT. The CDR3 coding sequence is TGTGCCAGCAGCGGACGAGCGGGAGGAGCCTACAATGAGCAGTTCTTC. This sequence encodes CASSGRAGGAYNEQFF.

This rearrangement joins TRBV11-2 to TRBJ1-2; possible D gene TRBD1, 5 bases. V dropped 4 bases and J dropped 6 bases, with 12 bases sitting between them. The CDR3 covers 13 residues. The germline V gene encodes CDR1 SGHAT and CDR2 FQNNGV. CDR3: CASSSYQGHGYTF. The DNA of the CDR3 is TGTGCCAGCAGCTCATACCAGGGTCATGGCTACACCTTC. The complete variable domain, with remaining parts taken from reference TRBV11-2 and TRBJ1-2, reads EAGVAQSPRYKIIEKRQSVAFWCNPISGHATLYWYQQILGQGPKLLIQFQNNGVVDDSQLPKDRFSAERLKGVDSTLKIQPAKLEDSAVYLCASSSYQGHGYTFGSGTRLTVV.

The CDR3 loop is CASSEAQGFGQPQHF. The CDR3 DNA follows: TGTGCCAGCAGTGAAGCGCAAGGCTTCGGTCAGCCCCAGCATTTT. V and J are TRBV6-1 and TRBJ1-5; D not resolved. Germline CDR1 reads MNHNS; CDR2 reads SASEGT. The CDR3 totals 15 residues. Between the trimmed V and J ends, which lost 0 bases and 6 bases, there was a span of 12 bases.

There are a few counts of this clonotype. This rearrangement joins TRBV20-1 to TRBJ1-1; 7 positions agree with TRBD1. The V gene's germline CDR1 is DFQATT and CDR2 SNEGSKA (reference sequence). CDR3 length: 14 amino acids. The junction had 2 bases not matched to a gene; V was cut back by 0 bases and J by 1 base. CDR3 amino acids: CSAREGQKNTEAFF. The DNA of the CDR3 is TGCAGTGCTAGAGAGGGACAGAAGAACACTGAAGCTTTCTTT.

The table lists this clonotype with a few counts. The V call is TRBV21-1, the J call TRBJ1-1. TRBV21-1 is assigned pseudogene status. The CDR3 is 17 amino acids. CDR3 amino acids: CASSKRGGEGEITEAFF. CDR3 coding DNA: TGTGCCAGCAGCAAGAGGGGAGGCGAGGGTGAGATCACTGAAGCTTTCTTT.

At least ten counts were recorded for this clonotype. The gene calls are TRBV3-1 and TRBJ1-2, with D perhaps TRBD1 (5 bases). Trimming took off 6 bases at V and 4 bases at J, with 12 bases between the two ends. Germline V CDR1 and CDR2: LGHDT, YNNKEL (reference sequence). The CDR3 covers 13 residues. The CDR3 sequence is CASRWGGTYGYTF. The CDR3 bases are TGTGCCAGCAGATGGGGAGGGACCTATGGCTACACCTTC.